The 10 T cell receptor beta chains given below trace back to one sample, sequenced in a study of CD8 T cells in ankylosing spondylitis. TCRdb used MiXCR to reprocess the 5' RACE reads, holding one entry per CDR3 protein. Here the sample spans 150,000 to 200,000 distinct CDR3 sequences, 10% to 15% being singletons. The source material was blood, either unsorted or a sorted T cell fraction (not recorded which). Receptors originate from a female donor with ankylosing spondylitis or in good health (not recorded which).

This clonotype was counted at least ten times. This chain links TRBV29-1 with TRBJ1-4, with 10 bases identical to TRBD1. The CDR3 is 13 residues long. CDR1 SQVTM and CDR2 ANQGSEA come from the germline V gene. Trimming cost V 5 bases and J 5 bases; bases outside gene matches: 2. CDR3 in DNA: TGCAGCGTTCGGGGACAGGGGAATGAAAAACTGTTTTTT. Its protein is CSVRGQGNEKLFF.

Many counts were recorded for this clonotype. The chain is built from TRBV19 and TRBJ2-3; no clear D. The CDR3 sequence is 15 residues long. The germline V gene encodes CDR1 LNHDA and CDR2 SQIVND (reference sequence). Deletions cut 3 bases from V and 1 base from J, with 11 bases between. The CDR3 DNA follows: TGTGCCAGTAGTATTCTGCAGGCGGGCACAGATACGCAGTATTTT. Protein sequence: CASSILQAGTDTQYF.

This clonotype appeared a few times. The chain links TRBV11-3 to TRBJ1-3; the D is unclear. Germline V gene data show CDR1 as SGHNT and CDR2 as YENEEA. The CDR3 has 16 amino acids. Deletions cut 5 bases from V and 0 bases from J, with 14 bases between. CDR3 bases: TGTGCCAGCAGCCCCTGGAGGTCAAGCTCTGGAAACACCATATATTTT. Protein sequence: CASSPWRSSSGNTIYF.

On this clonotype itself: A read error is possible here, since a much larger clone lies one base away. The chain carries TRBV12-3 or TRBV12-4 and TRBJ1-1; D unresolved. The length of the CDR3 is 14 residues. V dropped 3 bases and J dropped 3 bases, with 11 bases sitting between them. As DNA, the CDR3 is TGTGCCAGCAGTTTGGAGTCCCGGGACACTGAAGCTTTCTTT. The encoded protein is CASSLESRDTEAFF.

On this clonotype: Since a much larger clone is just one base distant, this may be a read error. This chain uses TRBV5-1 with TRBJ1-1; D gene ambiguous. The CDR3 length is 15 residues. CDR1 and CDR2 from the germline V gene are SGHRS and YFSETQ. The V end lost 1 base, the J end lost 2 bases, and 12 bases lay between the germline ends. The CDR3 loop reads CASSLPGRINTEAFF. CDR3 coding DNA: TGCGCCAGCAGCTTGCCCGGCAGAATTAACACTGAAGCTTTCTTT. The full variable domain, completed using reference TRBV5-1 and TRBJ1-1, is KAGVTQTPRYLIKTRGQQVTLSCSPISGHRSVSWYQQTPGQGLQFLFEYFSETQRNKGNFPGRFSGRQFSNSRSEMNVSTLELGDSALYLCASSLPGRINTEAFFGQGTRLTVV.

Many counts were recorded for this clonotype. The rearrangement joins TRBV28 to TRBJ1-5, with D maybe TRBD1 (6 bases). Trimming shortened V by 5 bases and J by 3 bases, and 14 bases separated the two germline ends. CDR1 and CDR2 from the germline V gene are MDHEN and SYDVKM. The CDR3 consists of 15 residues. The CDR3 loop reads CASSGTGGYNQPQHF. In DNA, the CDR3 is TGTGCCAGCAGTGGGACCGGGGGCTACAATCAGCCCCAGCATTTT. Variable domain in full (rest from reference TRBV28 and TRBJ1-5): DVKVTQSSRYLVKRTGEKVFLECVQDMDHENMFWYRQDPGLGLRLIYFSYDVKMKEKGDIPEGYSVSREKKERFSLILESASTNQTSMYLCASSGTGGYNQPQHFGDGTRLSIL.

This clonotype was counted many times. CDR3 loop: CASSFSSYNEQFF. CDR3 coding DNA: TGTGCCAGCAGCTTCTCTTCCTACAATGAGCAGTTCTTC. This sequence joins TRBV7-2 and TRBJ2-1; D not certain. V was cut by 3 bases and J by 1 base, with 4 bases left in between. Germline V gene lookup returns CDR1 SGHTA and CDR2 FQGNSA. The CDR3 consists of 13 residues.

Many counts were recorded for this clonotype. J is TRBJ2-7 and V is TRBV6-2 or TRBV6-3; D not certain. This CDR3 spans 14 amino acids. CDR1 is MNHEY, CDR2 SVGEGT, per germline. With 2 bases removed from V and 4 bases from J, the gap between germline ends came to 12 bases. Written as DNA, the CDR3 is TGTGCCAGCAGTTACGTCGGAAAACCTTACGAGCAGTACTTC. It specifies CASSYVGKPYEQYF.

On this clonotype itself: This clone may be a read error of a much larger clone one base away. V is TRBV10-3 and J is TRBJ2-1; D call uncertain. V lost 6 bases, J lost 2 bases, and 11 bases lay in between. CDR1 and CDR2 (germline): ENHRY, SYGVKD. This CDR3 spans 14 amino acids. The CDR3 is CAISQLSPYNEQFF. CDR3 sequence (DNA): TGTGCCATCAGCCAATTGAGCCCCTACAATGAGCAGTTCTTC.

This clonotype is a singleton in its sample. The rearrangement joins TRBV7-2 to TRBJ2-3; 9 positions match TRBD1. This CDR3 spans 16 amino acids. J gave up 5 bases and V 5 bases, and 11 bases lay outside the gene matches. Germline V CDR1 and CDR2: SGHTA, FQGNSA. The DNA of the CDR3 is TGTGCCAGCAGCATGAGGACAGGGGTAGTAGGAGATACGCAGTATTTT. Protein product: CASSMRTGVVGDTQYF.